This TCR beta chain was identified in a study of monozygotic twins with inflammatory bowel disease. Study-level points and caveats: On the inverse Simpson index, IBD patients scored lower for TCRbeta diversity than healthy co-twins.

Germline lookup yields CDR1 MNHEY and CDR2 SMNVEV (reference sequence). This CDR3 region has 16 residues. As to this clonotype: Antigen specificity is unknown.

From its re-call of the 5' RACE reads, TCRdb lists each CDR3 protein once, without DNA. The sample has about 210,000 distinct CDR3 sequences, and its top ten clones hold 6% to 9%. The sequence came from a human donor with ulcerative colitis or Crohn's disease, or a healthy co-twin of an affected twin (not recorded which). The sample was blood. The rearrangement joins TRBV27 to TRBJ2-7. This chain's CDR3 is CASTLNFGRRAYEQYF.